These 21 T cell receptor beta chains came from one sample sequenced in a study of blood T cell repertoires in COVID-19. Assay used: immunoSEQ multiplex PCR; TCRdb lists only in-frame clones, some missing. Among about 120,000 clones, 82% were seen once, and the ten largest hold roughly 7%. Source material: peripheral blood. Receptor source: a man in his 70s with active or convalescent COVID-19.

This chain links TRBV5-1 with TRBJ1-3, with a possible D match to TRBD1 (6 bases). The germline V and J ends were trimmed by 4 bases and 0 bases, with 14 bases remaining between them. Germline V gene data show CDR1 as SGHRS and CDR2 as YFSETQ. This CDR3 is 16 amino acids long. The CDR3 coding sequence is TGCGCCAGCAGCATGACAGGCCCCTACTCTGGAAACACCATATATTTT. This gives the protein CASSMTGPYSGNTIYF. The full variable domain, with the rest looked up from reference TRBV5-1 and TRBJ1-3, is KAGVTQTPRYLIKTRGQQVTLSCSPISGHRSVSWYQQTPGQGLQFLFEYFSETQRNKGNFPGRFSGRQFSNSRSEMNVSTLELGDSALYLCASSMTGPYSGNTIYFGEGSWLTVV.

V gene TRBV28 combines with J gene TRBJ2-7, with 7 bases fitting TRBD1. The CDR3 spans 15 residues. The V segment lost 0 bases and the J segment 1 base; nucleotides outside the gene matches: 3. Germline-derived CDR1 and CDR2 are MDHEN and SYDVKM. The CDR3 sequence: CASSLWGQLSYEQYF. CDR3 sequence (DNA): TGTGCCAGCAGTTTATGGGGACAGCTGTCCTACGAGCAGTACTTC.

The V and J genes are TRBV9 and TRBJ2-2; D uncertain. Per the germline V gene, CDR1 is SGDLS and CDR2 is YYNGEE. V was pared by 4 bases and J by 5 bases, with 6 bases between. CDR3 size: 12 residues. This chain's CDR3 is CASSSSTGELFF. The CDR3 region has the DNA TGTGCCAGCAGCTCGAGTACCGGGGAGCTGTTTTTT.

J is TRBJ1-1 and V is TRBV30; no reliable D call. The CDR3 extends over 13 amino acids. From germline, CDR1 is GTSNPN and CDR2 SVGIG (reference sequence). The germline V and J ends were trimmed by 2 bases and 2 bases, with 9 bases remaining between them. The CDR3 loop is CAWSPQLNTEAFF. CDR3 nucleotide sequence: TGTGCCTGGAGTCCCCAACTTAACACTGAAGCTTTCTTT.

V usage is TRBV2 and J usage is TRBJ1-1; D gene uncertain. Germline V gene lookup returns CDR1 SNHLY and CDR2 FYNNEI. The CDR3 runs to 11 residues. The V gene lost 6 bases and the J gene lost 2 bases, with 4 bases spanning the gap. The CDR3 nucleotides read TGTGCCAGCAGGAGAAACACTGAAGCTTTCTTT. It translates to CASRRNTEAFF.

The CDR3 loop reads CASSLDLTSGSMYNEQFF. In DNA form, the CDR3 reads TGTGCCAGCAGCTTAGACCTTACTAGCGGGAGTATGTACAATGAGCAGTTCTTC. V gene TRBV11-2 combines with J gene TRBJ2-1; 11 bases match TRBD2. Trimming removed 0 bases from V and 4 bases from J; junction bases left unmatched: 8. Germline values: CDR1 SGHAT, CDR2 FQNNGV. This CDR3 spans 18 amino acids.

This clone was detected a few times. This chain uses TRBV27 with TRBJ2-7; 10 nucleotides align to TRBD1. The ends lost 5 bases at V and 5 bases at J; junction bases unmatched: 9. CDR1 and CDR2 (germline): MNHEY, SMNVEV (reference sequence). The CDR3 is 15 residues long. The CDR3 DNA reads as TGTGCCAGCAGTCCGGGACAGGGGATAATCCACGAGCAGTACTTC. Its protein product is CASSPGQGIIHEQYF.

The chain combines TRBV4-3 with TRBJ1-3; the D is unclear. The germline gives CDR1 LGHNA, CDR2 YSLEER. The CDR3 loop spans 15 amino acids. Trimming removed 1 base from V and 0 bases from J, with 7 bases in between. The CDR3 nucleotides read TGCGCCAGCAGCCAAGGGCAGTCCTCTGGAAACACCATATATTTT. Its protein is CASSQGQSSGNTIYF.

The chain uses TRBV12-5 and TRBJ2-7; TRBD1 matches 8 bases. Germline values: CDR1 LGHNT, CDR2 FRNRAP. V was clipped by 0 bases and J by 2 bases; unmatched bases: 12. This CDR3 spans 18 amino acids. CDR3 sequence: CASGLVPSVSGQAYEQYF. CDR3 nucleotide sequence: TGTGCTAGTGGTTTGGTACCGTCCGTCTCGGGACAGGCCTACGAGCAGTACTTC.

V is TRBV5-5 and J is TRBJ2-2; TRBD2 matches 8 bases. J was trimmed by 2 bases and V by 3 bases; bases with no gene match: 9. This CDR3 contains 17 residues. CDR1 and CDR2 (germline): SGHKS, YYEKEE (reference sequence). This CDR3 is CASSSGVAGPNTGELFF. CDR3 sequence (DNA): TGTGCCAGCAGCTCCGGGGTAGCGGGACCTAACACCGGGGAGCTGTTTTTT. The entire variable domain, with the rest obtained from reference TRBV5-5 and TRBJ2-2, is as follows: DAGVTQSPTHLIKTRGQQVTLRCSPISGHKSVSWYQQVLGQGPQFIFQYYEKEERGRGNFPDRFSARQFPNYSSELNVNALLLGDSALYLCASSSGVAGPNTGELFFGEGSRLTVL.

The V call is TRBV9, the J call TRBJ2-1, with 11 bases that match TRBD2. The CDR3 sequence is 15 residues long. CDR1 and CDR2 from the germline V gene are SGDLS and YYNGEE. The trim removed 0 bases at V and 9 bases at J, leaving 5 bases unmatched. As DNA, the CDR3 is TGTGCCAGCAGCGTAGATAGCGGGGGGGCCCGTGAGCAGTTCTTC. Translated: CASSVDSGGAREQFF.

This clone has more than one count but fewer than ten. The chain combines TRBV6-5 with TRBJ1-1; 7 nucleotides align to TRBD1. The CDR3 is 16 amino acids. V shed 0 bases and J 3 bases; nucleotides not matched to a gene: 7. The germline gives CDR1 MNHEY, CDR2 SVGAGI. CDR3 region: CASSYSTGKSYTEAFF. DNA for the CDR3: TGTGCCAGCAGTTACTCGACAGGGAAAAGCTACACTGAAGCTTTCTTT.

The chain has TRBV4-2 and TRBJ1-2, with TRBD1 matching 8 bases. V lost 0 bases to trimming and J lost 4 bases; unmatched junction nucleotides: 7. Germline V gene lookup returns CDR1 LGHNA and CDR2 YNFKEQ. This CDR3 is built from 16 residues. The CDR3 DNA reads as TGTGCCAGCAGCCAAGATGGTACAGGGGGAAGCTATGGCTACACCTTC. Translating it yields CASSQDGTGGSYGYTF.

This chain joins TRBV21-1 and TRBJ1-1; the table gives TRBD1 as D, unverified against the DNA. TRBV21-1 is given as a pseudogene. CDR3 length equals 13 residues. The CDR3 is CASVRGFPTEAFF. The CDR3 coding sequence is TGTGCCAGCGTCAGGGGCTTTCCCACTGAAGCTTTCTTT.

Here the CDR3 DNA reads TGCGCCAGCAGCTTGGGGGAGGGTGGTCAGCCCCAGCATTTT. It is translated as CASSLGEGGQPQHF. J is TRBJ1-5 and V is TRBV5-1; D uncertain. Germline loops: CDR1 SGHRS, CDR2 YFSETQ. The CDR3 extends over 14 amino acids. The V and J ends lost 0 bases and 6 bases respectively, with 10 bases between them. Based on the CDR3 plus reference TRBV5-1 and TRBJ1-5, the full variable domain is KAGVTQTPRYLIKTRGQQVTLSCSPISGHRSVSWYQQTPGQGLQFLFEYFSETQRNKGNFPGRFSGRQFSNSRSEMNVSTLELGDSALYLCASSLGEGGQPQHFGDGTRLSIL.

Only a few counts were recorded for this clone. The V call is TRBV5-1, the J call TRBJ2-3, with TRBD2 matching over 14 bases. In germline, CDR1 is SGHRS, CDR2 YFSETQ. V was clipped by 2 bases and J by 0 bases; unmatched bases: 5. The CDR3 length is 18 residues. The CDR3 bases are TGCGCCAGCAGCTTTGGACTAGCGGGGGGCATCAGCACAGATACGCAGTATTTT. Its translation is CASSFGLAGGISTDTQYF.

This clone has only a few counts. The CDR3, as DNA: TGTGCCTGGAGTGTAGTGGGACAGTCTAACTATGGCTACACCTTC. Translation gives CAWSVVGQSNYGYTF. The gene calls are TRBV30 and TRBJ1-2; 7 bases line up with TRBD1. Germline trimming cut 0 bases from V and 0 bases from J; bases unmatched to any gene: 4. The CDR3 extends over 15 amino acids. The germline V gene encodes CDR1 GTSNPN and CDR2 SVGIG (reference sequence).

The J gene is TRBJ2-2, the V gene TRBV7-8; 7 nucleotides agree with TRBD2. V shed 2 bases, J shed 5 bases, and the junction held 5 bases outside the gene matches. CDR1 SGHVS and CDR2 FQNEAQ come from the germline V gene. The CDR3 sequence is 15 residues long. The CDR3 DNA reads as TGTGCCAGCAGCTTAAGAGGGCGGGAGACCGGGGAGCTGTTTTTT. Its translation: CASSLRGRETGELFF.

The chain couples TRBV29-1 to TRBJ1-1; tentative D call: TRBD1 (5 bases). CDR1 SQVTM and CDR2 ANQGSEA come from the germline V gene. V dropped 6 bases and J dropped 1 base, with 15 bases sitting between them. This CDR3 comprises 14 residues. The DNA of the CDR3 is TGCAGCGTCTCCGGGGGGGTCCGGAACACTGAAGCTTTCTTT. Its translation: CSVSGGVRNTEAFF.

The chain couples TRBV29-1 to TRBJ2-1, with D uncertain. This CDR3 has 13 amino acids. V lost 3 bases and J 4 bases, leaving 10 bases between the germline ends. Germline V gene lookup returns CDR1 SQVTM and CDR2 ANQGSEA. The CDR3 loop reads CSVDRKAYNEQFF. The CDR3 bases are TGCAGCGTTGACAGGAAAGCATACAATGAGCAGTTCTTC.

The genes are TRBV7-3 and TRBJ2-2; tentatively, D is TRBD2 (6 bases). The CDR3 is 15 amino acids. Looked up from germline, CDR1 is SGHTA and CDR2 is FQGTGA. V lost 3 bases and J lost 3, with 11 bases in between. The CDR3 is CASSFMGGDTGELFF. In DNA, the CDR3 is TGTGCCAGCAGCTTTATGGGCGGGGACACCGGGGAGCTGTTTTTT.